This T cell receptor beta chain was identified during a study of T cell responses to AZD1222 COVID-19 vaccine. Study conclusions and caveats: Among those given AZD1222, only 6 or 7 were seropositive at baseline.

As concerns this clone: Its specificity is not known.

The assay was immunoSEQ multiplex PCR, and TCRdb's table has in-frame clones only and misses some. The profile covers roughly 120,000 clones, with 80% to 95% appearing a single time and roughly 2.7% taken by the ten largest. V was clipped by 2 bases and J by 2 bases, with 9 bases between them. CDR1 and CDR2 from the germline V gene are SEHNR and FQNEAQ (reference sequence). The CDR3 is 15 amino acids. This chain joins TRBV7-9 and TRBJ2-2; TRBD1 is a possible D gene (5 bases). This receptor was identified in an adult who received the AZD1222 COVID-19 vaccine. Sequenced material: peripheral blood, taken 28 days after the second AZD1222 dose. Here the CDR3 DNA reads TGTGCCAGCAGCTTAAAGGGGTCAAACACCGGGGAGCTGTTTTTT. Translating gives CASSLKGSNTGELFF.